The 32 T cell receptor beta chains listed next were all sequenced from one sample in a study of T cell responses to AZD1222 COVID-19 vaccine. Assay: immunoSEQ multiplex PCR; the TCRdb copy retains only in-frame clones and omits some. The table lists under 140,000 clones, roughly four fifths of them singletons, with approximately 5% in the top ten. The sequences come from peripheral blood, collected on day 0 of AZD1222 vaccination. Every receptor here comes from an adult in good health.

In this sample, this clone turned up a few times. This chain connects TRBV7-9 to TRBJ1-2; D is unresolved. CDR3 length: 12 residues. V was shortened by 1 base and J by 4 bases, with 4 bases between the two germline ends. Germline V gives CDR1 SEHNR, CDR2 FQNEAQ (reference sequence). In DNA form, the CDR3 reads TGTGCCAGCAGCTTAGGGGGCTATGGCTACACCTTC. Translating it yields CASSLGGYGYTF.

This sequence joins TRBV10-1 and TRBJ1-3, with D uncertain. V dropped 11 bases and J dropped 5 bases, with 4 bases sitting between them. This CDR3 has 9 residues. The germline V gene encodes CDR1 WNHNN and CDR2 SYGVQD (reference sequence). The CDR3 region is CARRNTIYF. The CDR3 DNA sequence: TGCGCCCGTCGAAACACCATATATTTT.

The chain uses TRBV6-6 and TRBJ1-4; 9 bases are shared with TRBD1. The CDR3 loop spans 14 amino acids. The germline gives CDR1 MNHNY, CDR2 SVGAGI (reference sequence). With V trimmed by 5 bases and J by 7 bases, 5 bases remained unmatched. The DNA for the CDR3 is TGTGCCAGCAGTCACGGACAGGGGAGTGAAAAACTGTTTTTT. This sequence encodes CASSHGQGSEKLFF.

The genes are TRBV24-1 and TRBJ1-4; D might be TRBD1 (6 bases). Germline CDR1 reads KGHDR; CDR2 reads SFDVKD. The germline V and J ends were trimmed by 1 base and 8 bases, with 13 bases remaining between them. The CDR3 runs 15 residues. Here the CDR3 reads CATSDFSQGREKLFF. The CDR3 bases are TGTGCCACCAGTGATTTCTCACAGGGCCGGGAAAAACTGTTTTTT.

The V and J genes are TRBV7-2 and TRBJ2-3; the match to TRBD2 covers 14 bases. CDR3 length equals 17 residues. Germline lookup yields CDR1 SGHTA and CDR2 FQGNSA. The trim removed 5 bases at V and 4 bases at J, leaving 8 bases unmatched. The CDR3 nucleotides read TGTGCCAGCAGCCAACGGACTAGCGGGGGGCGGGCAGATACGCAGTATTTT. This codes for CASSQRTSGGRADTQYF.

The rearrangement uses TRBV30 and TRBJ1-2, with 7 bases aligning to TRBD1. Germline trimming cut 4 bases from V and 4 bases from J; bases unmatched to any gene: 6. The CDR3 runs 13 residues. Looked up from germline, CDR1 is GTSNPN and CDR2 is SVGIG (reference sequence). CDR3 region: CAWTKDRLYGYTF. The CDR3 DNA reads TGTGCCTGGACTAAGGACAGGCTCTATGGCTACACCTTC.

The CDR3 bases are TGCGCCAGCAGCCAAGATTTAGGGCAGGGGCTCAACACCATATATTTT. Its protein product is CASSQDLGQGLNTIYF. The J gene is TRBJ1-3, the V gene TRBV4-3; D possibly corresponds to TRBD1 (6 bases). The CDR3 is made up of 16 amino acids. Trimming cost V 0 bases and J 7 bases, with 16 bases left between them. In germline, CDR1 is LGHNA, CDR2 YSLEER.

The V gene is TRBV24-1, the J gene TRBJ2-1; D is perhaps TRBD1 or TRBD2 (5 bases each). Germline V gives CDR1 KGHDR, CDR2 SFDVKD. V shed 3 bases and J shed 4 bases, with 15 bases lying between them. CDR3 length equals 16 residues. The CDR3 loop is CATSDNRGLEYNEQFF. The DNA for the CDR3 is TGTGCCACCAGTGATAACCGGGGCCTAGAGTACAATGAGCAGTTCTTC.

The CDR3 DNA follows: TGTGCCAGCGGGACAACCTACAATGAGCAGTTCTTC. This sequence encodes CASGTTYNEQFF. The rearrangement joins TRBV2 to TRBJ2-1; D might be TRBD1 (6 bases). Germline V gene data show CDR1 as SNHLY and CDR2 as FYNNEI. V lost 8 bases to trimming and J lost 2 bases, with 7 bases between them. The CDR3 is 12 amino acids.

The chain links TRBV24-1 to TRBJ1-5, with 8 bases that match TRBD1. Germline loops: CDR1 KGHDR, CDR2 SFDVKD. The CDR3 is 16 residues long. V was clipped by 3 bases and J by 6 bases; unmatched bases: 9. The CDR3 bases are TGTGCCACCAGTGATGCCACAGGGGGAAGGGGTCAGCCCCAGCATTTT. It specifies CATSDATGGRGQPQHF.

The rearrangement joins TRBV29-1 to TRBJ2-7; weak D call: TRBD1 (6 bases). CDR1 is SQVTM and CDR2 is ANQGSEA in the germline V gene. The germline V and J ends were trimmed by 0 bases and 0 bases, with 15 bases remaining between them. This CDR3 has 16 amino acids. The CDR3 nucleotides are TGCAGCGTTGAAGATCGCCCAGGGGATAGCTCCTACGAGCAGTACTTC. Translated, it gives CSVEDRPGDSSYEQYF.

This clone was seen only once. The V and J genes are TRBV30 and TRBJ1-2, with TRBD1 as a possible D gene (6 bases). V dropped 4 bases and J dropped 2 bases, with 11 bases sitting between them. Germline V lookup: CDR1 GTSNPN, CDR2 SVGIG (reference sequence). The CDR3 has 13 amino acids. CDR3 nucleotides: TGTGCCTGGATACAGGGAGGGAACTATGGCTACACCTTC. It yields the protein CAWIQGGNYGYTF. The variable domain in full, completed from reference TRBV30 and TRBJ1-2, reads SQTIHQWPATLVQPVGSPLSLECTVEGTSNPNLYWYRQAAGRGLQLLFYSVGIGQISSEVPQNLSASRPQDRQFILSSKKLLLSDSGFYLCAWIQGGNYGYTFGSGTRLTVV.

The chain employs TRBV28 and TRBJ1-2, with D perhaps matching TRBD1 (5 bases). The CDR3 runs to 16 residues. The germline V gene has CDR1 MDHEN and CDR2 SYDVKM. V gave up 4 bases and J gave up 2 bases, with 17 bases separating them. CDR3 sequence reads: CASSYGDRISNYGYTF. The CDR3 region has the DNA TGTGCCAGCAGTTACGGGGACCGGATCTCGAACTATGGCTACACCTTC.

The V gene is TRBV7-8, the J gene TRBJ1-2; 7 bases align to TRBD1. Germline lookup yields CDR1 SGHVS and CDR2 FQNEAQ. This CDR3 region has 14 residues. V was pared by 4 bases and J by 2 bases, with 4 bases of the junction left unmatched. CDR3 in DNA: TGTGCCAGCAGCTCCCGACAGGGAAACTATGGCTACACCTTC. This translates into CASSSRQGNYGYTF.

CDR3 in amino acids: CASRFPTGGTSVYNEQFF. The CDR3 DNA reads TGTGCCAGCAGGTTCCCAACGGGGGGGACTAGCGTCTACAATGAGCAGTTCTTC. The gene calls are TRBV28 and TRBJ2-1; 10 bases align to TRBD2. Germline lookup yields CDR1 MDHEN and CDR2 SYDVKM. V dropped 6 bases and J dropped 3; count of bases not matched to a gene: 14. The CDR3 runs 18 residues.

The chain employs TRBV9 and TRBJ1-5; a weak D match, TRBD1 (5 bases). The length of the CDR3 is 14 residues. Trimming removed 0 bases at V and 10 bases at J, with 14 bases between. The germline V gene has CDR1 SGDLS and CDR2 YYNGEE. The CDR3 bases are TGTGCCAGCAGCGTAGTCGACAGCGAAGGTCCCCAGCATTTT. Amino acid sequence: CASSVVDSEGPQHF.

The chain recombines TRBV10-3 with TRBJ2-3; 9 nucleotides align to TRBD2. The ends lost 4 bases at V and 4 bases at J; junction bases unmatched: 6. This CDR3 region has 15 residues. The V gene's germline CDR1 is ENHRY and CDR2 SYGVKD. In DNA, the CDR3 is TGTGCCATCAGTGCCTTGGCGGGAGGGCCAGATACGCAGTATTTT. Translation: CAISALAGGPDTQYF.

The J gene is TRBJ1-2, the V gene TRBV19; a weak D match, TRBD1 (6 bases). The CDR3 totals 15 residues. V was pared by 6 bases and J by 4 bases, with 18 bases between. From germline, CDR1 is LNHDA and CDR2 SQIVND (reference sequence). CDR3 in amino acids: CASRVGTPGSYGYTF. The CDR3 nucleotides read TGTGCCAGTAGGGTCGGGACACCCGGAAGCTATGGCTACACCTTC.

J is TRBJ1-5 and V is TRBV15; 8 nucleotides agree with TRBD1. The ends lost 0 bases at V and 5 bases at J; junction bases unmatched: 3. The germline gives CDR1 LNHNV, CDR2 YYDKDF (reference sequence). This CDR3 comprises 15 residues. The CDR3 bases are TGTGCCACCAGCAGAGAAGGACAGGGCTATCAGCCCCAGCATTTT. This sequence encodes CATSREGQGYQPQHF.

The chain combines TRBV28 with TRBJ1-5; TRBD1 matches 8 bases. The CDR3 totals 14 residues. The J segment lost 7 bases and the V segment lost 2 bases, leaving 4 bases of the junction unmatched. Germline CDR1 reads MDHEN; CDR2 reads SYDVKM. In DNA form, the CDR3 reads TGTGCCAGCAGTTTACCCCCAGGGGGCCAGCCCCAGCATTTT. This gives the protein CASSLPPGGQPQHF.

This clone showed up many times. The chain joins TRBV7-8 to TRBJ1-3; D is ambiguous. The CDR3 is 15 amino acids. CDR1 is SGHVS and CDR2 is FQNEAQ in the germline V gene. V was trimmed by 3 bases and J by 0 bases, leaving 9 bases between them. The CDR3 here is CASSFQFLSGNTIYF. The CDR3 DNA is TGTGCCAGCAGCTTCCAGTTCCTCTCTGGAAACACCATATATTTT.

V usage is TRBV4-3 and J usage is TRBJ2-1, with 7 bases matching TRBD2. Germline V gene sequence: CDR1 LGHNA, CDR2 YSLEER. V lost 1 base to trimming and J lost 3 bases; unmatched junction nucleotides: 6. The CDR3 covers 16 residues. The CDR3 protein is CASSQVTSGVYNEQFF. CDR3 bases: TGCGCCAGCAGCCAAGTAACCAGCGGGGTCTACAATGAGCAGTTCTTC.

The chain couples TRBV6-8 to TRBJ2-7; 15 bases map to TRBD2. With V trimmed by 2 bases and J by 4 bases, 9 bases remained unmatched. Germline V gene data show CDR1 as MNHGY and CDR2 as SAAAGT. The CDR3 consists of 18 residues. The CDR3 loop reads CASSYACGTSGRKYEQYF. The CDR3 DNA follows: TGTGCCAGCAGTTACGCCTGTGGGACTAGCGGGAGGAAATACGAGCAGTACTTC.

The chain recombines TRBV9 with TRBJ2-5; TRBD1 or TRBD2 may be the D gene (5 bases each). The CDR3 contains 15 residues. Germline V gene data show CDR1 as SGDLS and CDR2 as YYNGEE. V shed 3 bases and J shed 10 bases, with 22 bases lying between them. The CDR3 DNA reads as TGTGCCAGCAGCGCCTCGGACGGGACCCTGGGGGACCAGTACTTC. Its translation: CASSASDGTLGDQYF.

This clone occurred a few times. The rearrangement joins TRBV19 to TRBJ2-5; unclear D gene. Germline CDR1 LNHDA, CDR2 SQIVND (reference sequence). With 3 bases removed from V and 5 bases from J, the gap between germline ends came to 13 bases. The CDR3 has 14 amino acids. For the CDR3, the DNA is TGTGCCAGTAGTATTGGTGAGGAGTGGGAGACCCAGTACTTC. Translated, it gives CASSIGEEWETQYF. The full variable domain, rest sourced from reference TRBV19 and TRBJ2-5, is DGGITQSPKYLFRKEGQNVTLSCEQNLNHDAMYWYRQDPGQGLRLIYYSQIVNDFQKGDIAEGYSVSREKKESFPLTVTSAQKNPTAFYLCASSIGEEWETQYFGPGTRLLVL.

CDR3 DNA: TGTGCCAGCAGCTTGTTAGGCCTAGCGGGAGAACAGGAGCAGTTCTTC. It specifies CASSLLGLAGEQEQFF. The rearrangement joins TRBV5-6 to TRBJ2-1; 10 bases fit TRBD2. The germline V gene has CDR1 SGHDT and CDR2 YYEEEE. Trimming took 1 base from V and 10 from J; bases not matched to a gene: 11. CDR3 length: 16 residues. Full variable domain (remainder filled in from reference TRBV5-6 and TRBJ2-1): DAGVTQSPTHLIKTRGQQVTLRCSPKSGHDTVSWYQQALGQGPQFIFQYYEEEERQRGNFPDRFSGHQFPNYSSELNVNALLLGDSALYLCASSLLGLAGEQEQFFGPGTRLTVL.

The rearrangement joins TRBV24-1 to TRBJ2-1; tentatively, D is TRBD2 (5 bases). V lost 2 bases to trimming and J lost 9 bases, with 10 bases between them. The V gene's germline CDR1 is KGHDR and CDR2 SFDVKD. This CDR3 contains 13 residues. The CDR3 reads CATSDSRVSEQFF. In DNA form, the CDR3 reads TGTGCCACCAGTGATTCGCGGGTTAGTGAGCAGTTCTTC.

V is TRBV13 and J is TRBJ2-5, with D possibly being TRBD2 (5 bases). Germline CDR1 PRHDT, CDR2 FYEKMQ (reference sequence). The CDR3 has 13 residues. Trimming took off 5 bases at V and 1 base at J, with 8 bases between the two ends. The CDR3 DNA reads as TGTGCCAGCAGCCGGGAACCCCAAGAGACCCAGTACTTC. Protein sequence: CASSREPQETQYF. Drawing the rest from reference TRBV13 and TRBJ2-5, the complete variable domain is AAGVIQSPRHLIKEKRETATLKCYPIPRHDTVYWYQQGPGQDPQFLISFYEKMQSDKGSIPDRFSAQQFSDYHSELNMSSLELGDSALYFCASSREPQETQYFGPGTRLLVL.

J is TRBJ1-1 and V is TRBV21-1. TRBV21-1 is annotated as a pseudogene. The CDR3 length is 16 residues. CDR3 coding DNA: TGTGCCAGCAGCAAAGCGAGTACTTCTCTGAACACTGAAGCTTTCTTT. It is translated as CASSKASTSLNTEAFF.

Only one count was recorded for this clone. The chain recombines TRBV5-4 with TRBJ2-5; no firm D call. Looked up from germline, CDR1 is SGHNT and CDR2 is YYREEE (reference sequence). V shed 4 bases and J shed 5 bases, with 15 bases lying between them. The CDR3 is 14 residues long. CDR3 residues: CASSPAGGLETQYF. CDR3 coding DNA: TGTGCCAGCAGCCCCGCCGGTGGGTTGGAGACCCAGTACTTC.

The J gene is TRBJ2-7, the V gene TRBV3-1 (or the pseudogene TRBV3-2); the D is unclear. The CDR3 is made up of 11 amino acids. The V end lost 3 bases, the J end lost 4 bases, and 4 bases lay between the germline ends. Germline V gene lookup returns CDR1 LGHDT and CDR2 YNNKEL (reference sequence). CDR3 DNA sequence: TGTGCCAGCAGCCATGTATACGAGCAGTACTTC. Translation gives CASSHVYEQYF.

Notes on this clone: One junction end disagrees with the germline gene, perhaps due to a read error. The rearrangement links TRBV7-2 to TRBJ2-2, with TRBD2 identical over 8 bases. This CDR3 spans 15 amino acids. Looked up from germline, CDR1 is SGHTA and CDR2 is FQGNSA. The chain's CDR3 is CASRLAGSNTGELFF. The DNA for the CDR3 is TGTGCCAGCAGGTTAGCGGGATCGAACACCGGGGAGCTGTTTTTT.